The 3 T cell receptor beta chains below were found in one sample sequenced in a study of beta chain features in type 1 diabetes (dated 2018 in TCRdb). To prepare the library, the immunoSEQ multiplex PCR assay was applied. The entire isolated RNA was reverse transcribed using the High Capacity cDNA Reverse Transcription Kit, and thus expressed TCRB transcripts were sequenced. TCRdb obtained this table from immuneACCESS and retained in-frame rearrangements with V and J assigned. These tables miss some clones; where compared with another copy, unresolved V genes account for less than half of the shortfall, and the remainder is unexplained. This sample holds hundreds of thousands of clones; over 25% were observed only once. In total, the top ten clones hold about 0.06% of the sample. The sample consisted of naive CD4+ T cells from blood. What this sample's cell subset or site label stands for: true naive CD4+ T cells. All receptors derive from a man aged 18 to 29 in good health.

This chain uses TRBV6-1 with TRBJ2-1; possible D gene TRBD2, 5 bases. V was clipped by 2 bases and J by 6 bases, with 11 bases between them. Germline V lookup: CDR1 MNHNS, CDR2 SASEGT. The CDR3 has 14 residues. DNA of the CDR3: TGTGCCAGCAGTGAATCGGGCGGGCTCAATGAGCAGTTCTTC. Protein: CASSESGGLNEQFF.

The chain recombines TRBV28 with TRBJ2-1, with a possible D match to TRBD1 (5 bases). The germline gives CDR1 MDHEN, CDR2 SYDVKM. This CDR3 has 14 amino acids. Deletions cut 5 bases from V and 10 bases from J, with 18 bases between. The CDR3 DNA follows: TGTGCCAGCAGTCTCTTTACAGGTTCTTTGGAGCAGTTCTTC. Translation gives CASSLFTGSLEQFF. Full variable domain (missing parts from reference TRBV28 and TRBJ2-1): DVKVTQSSRYLVKRTGEKVFLECVQDMDHENMFWYRQDPGLGLRLIYFSYDVKMKEKGDIPEGYSVSREKKERFSLILESASTNQTSMYLCASSLFTGSLEQFFGPGTRLTVL.

This clone was detected a few times. The chain carries TRBV30 and TRBJ2-3; D ambiguous. Germline V gives CDR1 GTSNPN, CDR2 SVGIG (reference sequence). The germline V and J ends were trimmed by 4 bases and 4 bases, with 12 bases remaining between them. The CDR3 is made up of 13 amino acids. CDR3 in amino acids: CAWTSSEADTQYF. The CDR3 DNA follows: TGTGCCTGGACTTCAAGTGAGGCAGATACGCAGTATTTT.